This T cell receptor beta chain was sequenced in a study of blood T cells in healthy people across ages. Regarding the study as a whole: Unknown CMV status may confound age-related changes in expanded clones.

In its sample, this clonotype was seen many times. The target antigen is unknown. Isolating PBMCs gave at least 6 million of these cells per sample. PCR was performed a second time for about 6 to 12 cycles using a sample-barcoded 5' primer and a J-beta primer mix. TCRdb re-derived calls from the 5' RACE reads in MiXCR, one entry per CDR3 protein. The data hold around 1,800,000 distinct CDR3 sequences, with about two fifths observed a single time. The germline V gene has CDR1 ENHRY and CDR2 SYGVKD. V was pared by 3 bases and J by 1 base, with 13 bases between. This CDR3 region has 17 residues. The chain has TRBV10-3 and TRBJ2-6, with D possibly TRBD1 on 6 matching bases. The TCR comes from a human donor in good health. The specimen sequenced was blood. CDR3 DNA sequence: TGTGCCATCAGTGAAACAGGGTTAGGTTCTGGGGCCAACGTCCTGACTTTC. It translates to CAISETGLGSGANVLTF.